The 21 T cell receptor beta chains reported below all come from one sample, sequenced in a study of blood T cell repertoires in COVID-19. Data came from immunoSEQ multiplex PCR; TCRdb stores just in-frame clones and leaves some out. The table records 380,000 or so clones, about 89% of them present only once. Sequenced material: PBMCs or T cells enriched from blood (not recorded which). All receptors come from a man younger than 45 who had recovered from COVID-19.

This clone was recorded once. V and J are TRBV29-1 and TRBJ2-1; maybe TRBD2 (5 bases). Germline CDR1 reads SQVTM; CDR2 reads ANQGSEA. This CDR3 is built from 14 residues. The V and J ends lost 5 bases and 0 bases respectively, with 11 bases between them. The CDR3 spells CSVTGESSYNEQFF. CDR3 coding DNA: TGCAGCGTTACCGGGGAAAGCTCCTACAATGAGCAGTTCTTC.

The chain has TRBV5-1 and TRBJ2-3; 9 nucleotides align to TRBD1. This CDR3 comprises 16 residues. J lost 5 bases, V lost 4 bases, and 11 bases had no gene match. Looked up from germline, CDR1 is SGHRS and CDR2 is YFSETQ. This chain's CDR3 is CASSQLGQGPKDTQYF. The CDR3 DNA reads as TGCGCCAGCAGCCAACTAGGACAGGGGCCTAAAGATACGCAGTATTTT. Complete variable domain (other parts from reference TRBV5-1 and TRBJ2-3): KAGVTQTPRYLIKTRGQQVTLSCSPISGHRSVSWYQQTPGQGLQFLFEYFSETQRNKGNFPGRFSGRQFSNSRSEMNVSTLELGDSALYLCASSQLGQGPKDTQYFGPGTRLTVL.

The chain combines TRBV11-2 with TRBJ1-4, with D perhaps matching TRBD1 (5 bases). The CDR3 sequence is 17 residues long. Trimming cost V 5 bases and J 5 bases, with 21 bases left between them. The germline V gene has CDR1 SGHAT and CDR2 FQNNGV. The CDR3 here is CASSLGTNPGGNEKLFF. The CDR3 region has the DNA TGTGCCAGCAGCCTCGGGACTAATCCCGGGGGGAATGAAAAACTGTTTTTT.

This chain joins TRBV10-1 and TRBJ1-2, with unresolved D. Germline V lookup: CDR1 WNHNN, CDR2 SYGVQD (reference sequence). V lost 3 bases to trimming and J lost 1 base, with 6 bases between them. The CDR3 contains 13 residues. CDR3 DNA: TGCGCCAGCAGTGATTCCTTTAACTATGGCTACACCTTC. This gives the protein CASSDSFNYGYTF.

The chain recombines TRBV9 with TRBJ2-5; D is unclear. The CDR3 is 11 residues long. Germline V CDR1 and CDR2: SGDLS, YYNGEE. Trimming left V 4 bases short and J 3 bases short, with 4 bases between. CDR3 nucleotides: TGTGCCAGCAGCTTCGAAGAGACCCAGTACTTC. Its protein product is CASSFEETQYF.

The rearrangement joins TRBV2 to TRBJ1-5; D not resolved. The CDR3 covers 15 residues. V lost 6 bases to trimming and J lost 2 bases, with 14 bases between them. Germline-derived CDR1 and CDR2 are SNHLY and FYNNEI. CDR3 loop: CASRVDNVGNQPQHF. The CDR3 DNA follows: TGTGCCAGCAGGGTAGACAATGTGGGCAATCAGCCCCAGCATTTT.

This clone was seen once. The sample carries other DNA sequences with the same CDR3. The rearrangement links TRBV5-1 to TRBJ2-5, with unresolved D. The CDR3 sequence is 11 residues long. V was trimmed by 1 base and J by 5 bases, leaving 3 bases between them. The germline V gene has CDR1 SGHRS and CDR2 YFSETQ. CDR3 loop: CASSLQETQYF. CDR3 coding DNA: TGCGCCAGCAGCTTGCAGGAGACCCAGTACTTC.

The V and J genes are TRBV30 and TRBJ2-3; no reliable D call. In germline, CDR1 is GTSNPN, CDR2 SVGIG (reference sequence). V lost 0 bases and J lost 1, with 5 bases in between. This CDR3 has 13 residues. The CDR3 reads CAWSVLRTDTQYF. Here the CDR3 DNA reads TGTGCCTGGAGTGTACTCCGCACAGATACGCAGTATTTT.

J is TRBJ2-5 and V is TRBV7-2; 14 bases fit TRBD2. This CDR3 is built from 18 residues. Germline V gene data show CDR1 as SGHTA and CDR2 as FQGNSA. After removal of 1 base from V and 1 base from J, the junction contained 5 bases not matched to a gene. CDR3 amino acids: CASSLETSGGAVQETQYF. The CDR3 bases are TGTGCCAGCAGCTTAGAGACTAGCGGGGGGGCCGTCCAAGAGACCCAGTACTTC. The full variable domain, with the rest looked up from reference TRBV7-2 and TRBJ2-5, is GAGVSQSPSNKVTEKGKDVELRCDPISGHTALYWYRQSLGQGLEFLIYFQGNSAPDKSGLPSDRFSAERTGGSVSTLTIQRTQQEDSAVYLCASSLETSGGAVQETQYFGPGTRLLVL.

This rearrangement joins TRBV6-5 to TRBJ1-5, with 8 bases matching TRBD1. In germline, CDR1 is MNHEY, CDR2 SVGAGI. V gave up 0 bases and J gave up 6 bases; unmatched junction bases: 4. This CDR3 contains 15 residues. CDR3 sequence (DNA): TGTGCCAGCAGTTACTCGGCAGGGGGCAGTCAGCCCCAGCATTTT. Translated, it gives CASSYSAGGSQPQHF.

This clone was counted between two and nine times. V is TRBV2 and J is TRBJ1-2; 7 bases line up with TRBD1. Trimming cost V 5 bases and J 3 bases; bases outside gene matches: 6. The CDR3 has 14 amino acids. Germline CDR1 is SNHLY and CDR2 is FYNNEI. The CDR3: CASSLGQADYGYTF. DNA of the CDR3: TGTGCCAGCAGTCTAGGACAGGCTGACTATGGCTACACCTTC.

The chain uses TRBV3-1 (or the pseudogene TRBV3-2) and TRBJ2-7; 8 positions agree with TRBD2. Germline loops: CDR1 LGHDT, CDR2 YNNKEL (reference sequence). This CDR3 is 13 amino acids long. J gave up 6 bases and V 3 bases, and 4 bases lay outside the gene matches. The CDR3 DNA is TGTGCCAGCAGCCAGGCCCGGGGGGGCGAGCAGTACTTC. This encodes CASSQARGGEQYF.

V gene TRBV3-1 (or the pseudogene TRBV3-2) combines with J gene TRBJ2-1, with 13 bases identical to TRBD2. This CDR3 is 17 amino acids long. In germline, CDR1 is LGHDT, CDR2 YNNKEL (reference sequence). V dropped 3 bases and J dropped 4; count of bases not matched to a gene: 6. In nucleotides, the CDR3 is TGTGCCAGCAGCCAGGGTATACTAGCGGGGGGGTACAATGAGCAGTTCTTC. This sequence encodes CASSQGILAGGYNEQFF.

The CDR3: CASSEALGSEAFF. The CDR3 DNA reads TGTGCCAGCAGTGAAGCCCTCGGGTCTGAAGCTTTCTTT. V usage is TRBV2 and J usage is TRBJ1-1; no firm D call. Germline values: CDR1 SNHLY, CDR2 FYNNEI. Trimming left V 0 bases short and J 6 bases short, with 8 bases between. The CDR3 sequence is 13 residues long.

The CDR3 protein is CASSLVRGTEAFF. CDR3 coding DNA: TGTGCCAGCAGCTTGGTCAGGGGCACTGAAGCTTTCTTT. The chain is built from TRBV5-6 and TRBJ1-1; possible D gene TRBD1, 6 bases. Looked up from germline, CDR1 is SGHDT and CDR2 is YYEEEE. The CDR3 is 13 residues long. The germline V and J ends were trimmed by 0 bases and 4 bases, with 7 bases remaining between them.

The chain is built from TRBV11-2 and TRBJ1-2, with a possible D match to TRBD1 (5 bases). The CDR3 contains 19 residues. The ends were cut back, 5 bases at V and 4 bases at J, with 29 bases in the middle. The germline gives CDR1 SGHAT, CDR2 FQNNGV. The CDR3 coding sequence is TGTGCCAGCAGCGTTCGGGAGGGGAACGCCGTGACTTACCTCTATGGCTACACCTTC. Amino acids: CASSVREGNAVTYLYGYTF.

The chain carries TRBV7-8 and TRBJ1-1; D is unclear. V was cut by 3 bases and J by 1 base, with 6 bases left in between. The CDR3 contains 13 residues. Germline loops: CDR1 SGHVS, CDR2 FQNEAQ. Written as DNA, the CDR3 is TGTGCCAGCAGCTTTTATTCGAACACTGAAGCTTTCTTT. The encoded protein is CASSFYSNTEAFF.

The chain couples TRBV7-3 to TRBJ2-1, with TRBD2 matching 9 bases. J lost 6 bases, V lost 5 bases, and 8 bases had no gene match. The CDR3 sequence is 15 residues long. Germline V lookup: CDR1 SGHTA, CDR2 FQGTGA. This CDR3 is CASSPSGTSSNEQFF. The CDR3, as DNA: TGTGCCAGCAGCCCCAGCGGGACTAGCTCCAATGAGCAGTTCTTC. Full variable domain (remainder filled in from reference TRBV7-3 and TRBJ2-1): GAGVSQTPSNKVTEKGKYVELRCDPISGHTALYWYRQSLGQGPEFLIYFQGTGAADDSGLPNDRFFAVRPEGSVSTLKIQRTERGDSAVYLCASSPSGTSSNEQFFGPGTRLTVL.

This rearrangement joins TRBV19 to TRBJ1-2; D is possibly TRBD1 (5 bases). In germline, CDR1 is LNHDA, CDR2 SQIVND (reference sequence). The length of the CDR3 is 12 residues. V lost 3 bases, J lost 7 bases, and 9 bases lay in between. The CDR3 region is CASSIGGAGYTF. For the CDR3, the DNA is TGTGCCAGTAGTATCGGAGGGGCTGGCTACACCTTC.

The chain recombines TRBV7-2 with TRBJ2-5, with TRBD2 as a possible D gene (5 bases). Germline CDR1 and CDR2: SGHTA and FQGNSA. With 1 base removed from V and 2 bases from J, the gap between germline ends came to 8 bases. The CDR3 is 14 residues long. CDR3 protein: CASSLGSGQETQYF. The DNA for the CDR3 is TGTGCCAGCAGCTTAGGATCGGGGCAAGAGACCCAGTACTTC.

The rearrangement uses TRBV11-2 and TRBJ1-5; weak D call: TRBD1 (6 bases). V dropped 5 bases and J dropped 1 base, with 15 bases sitting between them. CDR3 size: 16 residues. CDR1 and CDR2 from the germline V gene are SGHAT and FQNNGV. The CDR3 region is CASSGNGQMSNQPQHF. CDR3 bases: TGTGCCAGCAGCGGGAATGGACAGATGAGCAATCAGCCCCAGCATTTT.